This T cell receptor beta chain was sequenced during a study of blood T cell repertoires in COVID-19. Study background: PBMCs, B-cell-depleted T cells, or T cells provided the cDNA or gDNA that made up the material.

This clone turned up a few times. From germline, CDR1 is SGHNT and CDR2 YENEEA. The CDR3 has 15 amino acids. The V gene end was trimmed by 1 base and the J gene end by 7 bases; junction bases not matched to a gene: 2. Sequenced by immunoSEQ multiplex PCR; TCRdb stores in-frame clones only, minus some. The sample consists of about 82,000 clones, 80% of them appearing once. Specimen: peripheral blood. The receptor was derived from a woman in her thirties or forties with active or convalescent COVID-19. The genes are TRBV11-3 and TRBJ1-6; 9 nucleotides line up with TRBD1. Here the CDR3 DNA reads TGTGCCAGCAGCTTAGTGACAGGGGGAAATTCACCCCTCCACTTT. Its protein is CASSLVTGGNSPLHF.